These 19 T cell receptor beta chains were all obtained from the same sample, sequenced in a study of tumor and adjacent non-tumor tissue in lung cancer. The library came from three nested PCR rounds adapted from ARM-PCR protocols. TCRdb fed the multiplex PCR reads into MiXCR, producing one record per CDR3 protein. Seen here are 200,000 to 250,000 distinct CDR3 sequences, around 70% observed once, and the top ten hold 25%. RNA was extracted from bulk tissue without any cell sorting. The sample was lung tumor tissue. These receptors originate from a man between 60 and 75 years old with non-small cell lung cancer.

Worth noting for this clonotype: Lacking the conserved final phenylalanine or tryptophan, this CDR3 likely reflects a read error. J is TRBJ2-7 and V is TRBV5-1; D is unclear. From germline, CDR1 is SGHRS and CDR2 YFSETQ. The CDR3 has 14 amino acids. The CDR3 protein is CASSLAASSYEQYI. The CDR3 nucleotides read TGCGCTAGCAGCTTGGCCGCTTCATCCTACGAGCAGTACATC.

The chain couples TRBV12-3 or TRBV12-4 to TRBJ2-4; possibly TRBD1 or TRBD2 for D (6 bases each). Trimming removed 4 bases from V and 4 bases from J, with 11 bases in between. The CDR3 consists of 14 residues. The CDR3 DNA sequence: TGTGCCAGCAGTTGGGAGGACAGAAAAAACATTCAGTACTTC. This encodes CASSWEDRKNIQYF.

Points on this clonotype: Here the CDR3 omits its conserved ending phenylalanine or tryptophan, so a read error is the likely source. This rearrangement joins TRBV6-2 or TRBV6-3 to TRBJ2-5, with D unclear. The CDR3 has 13 residues. Germline V gene lookup returns CDR1 MNHEY and CDR2 SVGEGT. CDR3 in amino acids: CASRTTDKDTQYL. The CDR3 coding sequence is TGTGCCAGCAGAACCACAGATAAAGATACCCAGTACTTA.

Of note for this clonotype: The junction differs from germline at one of its ends, possibly a read error. V usage is TRBV20-1 and J usage is TRBJ1-5; D is perhaps TRBD1 (5 bases). Germline CDR1 DFQATT, CDR2 SNEGSKA (reference sequence). The CDR3 consists of 13 residues. DNA for the CDR3: TGTAGTGTTAGAAACCAGGGTGATCAGCCCCAGCATTTT. It translates to CSVRNQGDQPQHF.

V and J are TRBV20-1 and TRBJ2-7, with 7 bases identical to TRBD1. V lost 5 bases to trimming and J lost 13 bases; unmatched junction nucleotides: 17. The CDR3 length is 13 residues. Germline CDR1 DFQATT, CDR2 SNEGSKA (reference sequence). The CDR3 DNA is TGCAGTGCTCCACAGACAGGGACCTACGATCAATACTTC. Translating it yields CSAPQTGTYDQYF.

Only one count was recorded for this clonotype. At one end the junction does not follow the germline gene, possibly because of a read error. The rearrangement links TRBV4-3 to TRBJ2-7; a weak D match, TRBD2 (6 bases). CDR3 length: 18 amino acids. Looked up from germline, CDR1 is LGHNA and CDR2 is YSLEER. The CDR3, as DNA: TGTGCCAGCAGCCCATTATGGGCCAGTGGCTGCGGGACGTACGAGCAGTACTTC. It translates to CASSPLWASGCGTYEQYF.

This clonotype turned up a few times. CDR3 protein: CASSPDIDRVGLAKNIQYF. CDR3 nucleotide sequence: TGCGCCAGCAGCCCCGATATAGACAGGGTTGGTCTAGCCAAAAACATTCAGTACTTC. The J gene is TRBJ2-4, the V gene TRBV4-1, with 7 bases matching TRBD1. The CDR3 is 19 amino acids. V shed 4 bases and J 0 bases; nucleotides not matched to a gene: 15. The V gene's germline CDR1 is MGHRA and CDR2 YSYEKL.

This clonotype appeared many times. The rearrangement joins TRBV11-2 to TRBJ1-6; D call uncertain. The germline V gene has CDR1 SGHAT and CDR2 FQNNGV. V lost 6 bases to trimming and J lost 13 bases, with 13 bases between them. The CDR3 consists of 12 residues. The CDR3 spells CASRMLQSPLHF. CDR3 DNA sequence: TGTGCCAGCAGGATGCTTCAGAGTCCCCTCCACTTT.

V is TRBV12-3 or TRBV12-4 and J is TRBJ2-5, with D possibly being TRBD1 (5 bases). The germline V and J ends were trimmed by 6 bases and 5 bases, with 16 bases remaining between them. This CDR3 comprises 14 residues. The CDR3 sequence: CASSPGIRVETQYF. The CDR3 nucleotides are TGTGCCAGCAGCCCAGGAATCAGGGTGGAGACCCAGTACTTC.

The V and J genes are TRBV25-1 and TRBJ2-1; D is unresolved. The CDR3 consists of 13 residues. CDR1 is MGHDK, CDR2 SYGVNS, per germline. V dropped 3 bases and J dropped 3 bases, with 6 bases sitting between them. The CDR3 loop reads CASSESYYNEQFF. Written as DNA, the CDR3 is TGTGCCAGCAGTGAGAGCTACTACAATGAGCAGTTCTTC.

This clonotype has more than one count but fewer than ten. The chain couples TRBV30 to TRBJ1-1; a possible D gene is TRBD1 (6 bases). V was pared by 4 bases and J by 3 bases, with 12 bases between. The CDR3 is 13 residues long. CDR1 is GTSNPN, CDR2 SVGIG, per germline (reference sequence). In nucleotides, the CDR3 is TGTGCCTGGATGGGGGGGGCGCACACTGAAGCTTTCTTT. Translated: CAWMGGAHTEAFF. Complete variable domain (other parts from reference TRBV30 and TRBJ1-1): SQTIHQWPATLVQPVGSPLSLECTVEGTSNPNLYWYRQAAGRGLQLLFYSVGIGQISSEVPQNLSASRPQDRQFILSSKKLLLSDSGFYLCAWMGGAHTEAFFGQGTRLTVV.

This rearrangement joins TRBV20-1 to TRBJ2-2; 8 bases align to TRBD2. This CDR3 contains 17 residues. The V segment lost 5 bases and the J segment 0 bases; nucleotides outside the gene matches: 11. Per the germline V gene, CDR1 is DFQATT and CDR2 is SNEGSKA (reference sequence). DNA of the CDR3: TGCAGTGCTTTAGGGATTAGCGGGACTGCGAACACCGGGGAGCTGTTTTTT. This translates into CSALGISGTANTGELFF.

As to this clonotype: A single base separates this from a much larger clone, so it may be a read error. The chain joins TRBV20-1 to TRBJ2-1; a weak D match, TRBD2 (6 bases). CDR3 size: 12 residues. Germline V gene data show CDR1 as DFQATT and CDR2 as SNEGSKA (reference sequence). The CDR3 nucleotides read TGCAGTGCTAGTCGGGGGAGACATGAGCAGTTGTTC. Translating it yields CSASRGRHEQLF.

CDR3 nucleotides: TGTGCCAGCAGATCCCGGGACCCCAAAAACATTCAGTACTTC. Its translation: CASRSRDPKNIQYF. The chain carries TRBV11-3 and TRBJ2-4; possibly TRBD1 or TRBD2 for D (5 bases each). CDR1 and CDR2 from the germline V gene are SGHNT and YENEEA. V lost 6 bases to trimming and J lost 2 bases, with 11 bases between them. The CDR3 consists of 14 residues.

As concerns this clonotype: A much more abundant neighbour one base away suggests this may be a read error. The chain employs TRBV28 and TRBJ2-1; possibly TRBD1 or TRBD2 for D (5 bases each). The CDR3 runs to 19 residues. Germline CDR1 MDHEN, CDR2 SYDVKM. The CDR3 DNA follows: TGTGCCGGCAGTTCTATTGGGTCAAGGGGAGCCCTCCTCATGGATGAGCAGTTCTTC. Its translation is CAGSSIGSRGALLMDEQFF.

The V gene is TRBV11-2, the J gene TRBJ2-5; D gene ambiguous. The germline gives CDR1 SGHAT, CDR2 FQNNGV. V dropped 3 bases and J dropped 11 bases, with 19 bases sitting between them. The CDR3 spans 14 residues. The CDR3 loop is CASSLSGSLVTQYF. As DNA, the CDR3 is TGTGCCAGCAGCTTGAGTGGGTCGTTAGTGACTCAGTACTTC.

The chain is built from TRBV6-5 and TRBJ1-1, with D unclear. V shed 7 bases and J shed 4 bases, with 13 bases lying between them. CDR3 length: 13 amino acids. CDR1 is MNHEY and CDR2 is SVGAGI in the germline V gene. CDR3 sequence (DNA): TGTGCCAGCATCTCCCTTCTTGTCACTGAAGCTTTCTTT. The encoded protein is CASISLLVTEAFF.

Comment on this clonotype: Its ends do not fully match the called genes, so a read error is possible. V and J are TRBV11-3 and TRBJ1-1; a weak D match, TRBD1 (5 bases). This CDR3 comprises 15 residues. Per the germline V gene, CDR1 is SGHNT and CDR2 is YENEEA. CDR3: CASNLGQGGGTEAFF. The CDR3 bases are TGTGCCAGCAACTTAGGGCAGGGTGGAGGAACTGAAGCTTTCTTT.

The chain carries TRBV20-1 and TRBJ2-5; D may be TRBD1 (6 bases). CDR3 length: 13 residues. V lost 7 bases and J lost 5, with 17 bases in between. CDR1 DFQATT and CDR2 SNEGSKA come from the germline V gene (reference sequence). The CDR3 protein is CSVIYRVGETQYF. In DNA form, the CDR3 reads TGCAGTGTTATCTACAGGGTTGGCGAGACCCAGTACTTC.